Listed below are T cell receptor beta chains from one sample, sequenced in a study of OX40 agonist ivuxolimab in advanced cancers. Some clones are missing from TCRdb's copy, which holds only in-frame ones; the method was immunoSEQ multiplex PCR. Of approximately 70,000 clones in the sample, approximately 94% were seen once. The source was CD4+ or CD8+ T cells sorted from blood, collected in a trial of the OX40 agonist ivuxolimab. The source is an adult with an advanced solid tumor such as melanoma, head and neck, liver or kidney cancer. The CDR3 runs from the conserved cysteine through the conserved F or W.

>TRBV11-2
CASRATSGNYEQYF
>TRBV28
CASSLWRGADTQYF
>TRBV11-2
CASSSGTSQETQYF
>TRBV5-1
CASSLMTMTENTEAFF
>TRBV6-5
CASSYQSPTNEKLFF
>TRBV6-6
CASSYTQGAFGNTIYF
>TRBV27
CASSLGFRNQPQHF
>TRBV10-3
CAITRGGPKDGYTF
>TRBV21-1
CASSARQGFYEKLFF
>TRBV11-2
CASSLEQGYYEQYF
>TRBV9
CASSGGTVNEQFF
>TRBV5-5
CASSLAQGFDQPQHF
>TRBV4-2
CASSQPQLNTGELFF
>TRBV7-9
CASSLAGSSTDTQYF
>TRBV27
CASSLSVLAGLYNEQFF
>TRBV6-5
CASVKVRGMIAEAFF
>TRBV28
CASSLIATRLYNEQFF
>TRBV4-1
CASSLSGGSNTEAFF
>TRBV5-1
CASSLSGDRGFSGNTIYF
>TRBV5-1
CASSLGLAGGMIGDTQYF
>TRBV4-1
CASSQGPGGGDEQYF
>TRBV27
CASSVGTSANEQFF
>TRBV27
CASSHGTGVSPLHF
>TRBV7-9
CASSFDQGANQPQHF
>TRBV7-3
CASSPRGTRTDTQYF
>TRBV6-5
CASKASKGHYEQYF
>TRBV4-2
CASSQDDGGQGYGYTF
>TRBV6-6
CASSHGTPDSNQPQHF
>TRBV4-1
CASSQVGLATYNEQFF
>TRBV11-2
CASAGGRGEQYF
>TRBV7-6
CASSLAGTENTEAFF
>TRBV4-1
CASSQTRGLNYEQYF
>TRBV7-2
CASLPLAGFNEQFF
>TRBV5-8
CASSLYGSYNQPQHF
>TRBV11-2
CASSLAFEAYEQYF
>TRBV21-1
CASPYRDSSYEQYF
>TRBV19
CASKIGTGDYEQYF
>TRBV19
CASQVGWTSSNQPQHF
>TRBV9
CASSVSGIGETQYF
>TRBV28
CASSFRRSSGNTIYF
>TRBV6-5
CASSYWGLAGEDTQYF
>TRBV9
CASSVGERMNTGELFF
>TRBV4-1
CASSQATGFYEQYF
>TRBV5-1
CASSPLGQEVTYEQYF
>TRBV7-6
CASSLAGAPYEQYF
>TRBV11-2
CASSLGGLQGTGANVLTF